A selection of T cell receptor beta chains follows, all from one sample in a study of blood T cells in healthy people across ages. In TCRdb, the 5' RACE reads were re-called with MiXCR into one record per CDR3 protein. Altogether about 830,000 distinct CDR3 sequences are present, about 59% being singletons, with the ten largest covering around 30%. The sequencing input was blood. The receptor set was obtained from a man aged 30 to 39 in good health. Both conserved end residues are part of each CDR3. A D gene is named only where the DNA matches it firmly. Clone size is given for some rows only: seen once, a few or many times, or a class if the clone is expanded.

v_call	d_call	clone_size	j_call	cdr3_nt	cdr3_aa
TRBV7-2	-	-	TRBJ2-7	TGTGCCAGCAGCTCCCAGTTCGGGCTTTTCACCTACGAGCAGTACTTC	CASSSQFGLFTYEQYF
TRBV5-4	-	-	TRBJ1-1	TGTGCCAGCAGCTCGCCAGGACAGACCAACACTGAAGCTTTCTTT	CASSSPGQTNTEAFF
TRBV15	-	-	TRBJ2-5	TGTGCCACCAGCGAGACAGTCCAATTCCAAGAGACCCAGTACTTC	CATSETVQFQETQYF
TRBV20-1	-	many	TRBJ1-1	TGCAGTGCCCCAGCGGACGGGAACACTGAAGCTTTCTTT	CSAPADGNTEAFF
TRBV6-5	-	-	TRBJ1-2	TGTGCCAGCAAGAAGGCGGGAGGCTACACCTTC	CASKKAGGYTF
TRBV4-3	TRBD1	-	TRBJ2-3	TGCGCCAGCAGCAAAAAGGGACAGGGGGCTGAAGATACGCGGTATTTT	CASSKKGQGAEDTRYF
TRBV20-1	-	-	TRBJ2-7	TGCAGTGCTAGCTTCACACTTAGCTCCTACGAGCAGTACTTC	CSASFTLSSYEQYF
TRBV20-1	-	-	TRBJ2-3	TGCAGTGCTAGTAAAAGGGATACGCAGTATTTT	CSASKRDTQYF
TRBV5-1	-	few	TRBJ2-7	TGCGCCAGCAGCCCGATCAATGCAGGGGCGGGTTACGAGCAGTACTTC	CASSPINAGAGYEQYF
TRBV29-1	-	-	TRBJ2-7	TGCAGCGTCTACACCGAACTTGCCCCCTACGAGCAGTACTTC	CSVYTELAPYEQYF
TRBV27	-	-	TRBJ2-5	TGTGCCAGCAGTTTACGGTGGTGGGACAGTGGAGGGGAGACCCAGTACTTC	CASSLRWWDSGGETQYF
TRBV6-5	-	-	TRBJ2-5	TGTGCCAGCAGTTATGAGACGAGCGGCCAAGAGACCCAGTACTTC	CASSYETSGQETQYF
TRBV18	TRBD1	-	TRBJ1-5	TGTGCCAGCTCACCGTATGAGACAGGGGGCGGTCAGCCCCAGCATTTT	CASSPYETGGGQPQHF
TRBV9	-	-	TRBJ2-1	TGTGCCAGCAGCCCAACGCAGTCCTACAATGAGCAGTTCTTC	CASSPTQSYNEQFF
TRBV20-1	TRBD2	-	TRBJ2-7	TGCAGTGCTAGAGGCCTAGCGGGGGGGTTATCCTACGAGCAGTACTTC	CSARGLAGGLSYEQYF
TRBV2	-	-	TRBJ2-3	TGTGCCAGCACCTCTAGCTCAGATACGCAGTATTTT	CASTSSSDTQYF
TRBV4-3	-	-	TRBJ2-2	TGCGCCAGCAGCCAAGGCCAGACACAGACCGGGGAGCTGTTTTTT	CASSQGQTQTGELFF
TRBV12-3/TRBV12-4	-	-	TRBJ2-3	TGTGCCAGCACCCGGGAGATCACAGATACGCAGTATTTT	CASTREITDTQYF
TRBV20-1	TRBD2	-	TRBJ2-5	TGCAGTGCTAGAGGACTAGCGGGGGCGGAGGAGACCCAGTACTTC	CSARGLAGAEETQYF
TRBV20-1	TRBD2	-	TRBJ2-5	TGCAGTGCTAGATTGTTGCTAGCGGGGGACCCAGGGACCCAGTACTTC	CSARLLLAGDPGTQYF
TRBV4-2	TRBD1	-	TRBJ1-2	TGTGCCAGCAGCCCACTAGGGGCAGATTCGGGACAGGGGAACTATGGCTACACCTTC	CASSPLGADSGQGNYGYTF
TRBV20-1	-	once	TRBJ2-7	TGCAGTGCTCGCCCGGAATGGGGCTCCTACGAGCAGTACTTC	CSARPEWGSYEQYF
TRBV27	-	few	TRBJ1-2	TGTGCCAGCAGCACAGGGACATATGGCTACACCTTC	CASSTGTYGYTF
TRBV7-2	TRBD2	few	TRBJ2-1	TGTGCCAGCAGCACCCAGCGGGGGAAAAGGGAGCAGTTCTTC	CASSTQRGKREQFF
TRBV6-2/TRBV6-3	TRBD1	-	TRBJ2-7	TGTGCCAGCAGTTACTCGACTTTAGGACAGGGATGGGCCTACGAGCAGTACTTC	CASSYSTLGQGWAYEQYF
TRBV20-1	-	-	TRBJ1-5	TGCAGTGCTAGTTCCGGCAATCAGCCCCAGCATTTT	CSASSGNQPQHF
TRBV29-1	TRBD1	-	TRBJ2-7	TGCAGCGTTATATGGGACAGGGTCCACGAGCAGTACTTC	CSVIWDRVHEQYF
TRBV6-2/TRBV6-3	TRBD2	-	TRBJ2-3	TGTGCCAGCAGCCCCGGGACTAGCGGGGGGGCCACAGATACGCAGTATTTT	CASSPGTSGGATDTQYF
TRBV3-1	-	-	TRBJ2-1	TGTGCCAGCAGCCAAGGGACGACTAGTCGGTATGAGCAGTTCTTC	CASSQGTTSRYEQFF
TRBV25-1	-	once	TRBJ2-1	TGTGCCAGCAGTGAATTTCGACTTAGTTACAATGAGCAGTTCTTC	CASSEFRLSYNEQFF
TRBV18	-	-	TRBJ1-1	TGTGCCAGCTCACCACGGCAGGGCGGTGCGGACACTGAAGCTTTCTTT	CASSPRQGGADTEAFF
TRBV20-1	TRBD2	-	TRBJ2-5	TGCAGTGCCAACGGACTAGAAGAGACCCAGTACTTC	CSANGLEETQYF
TRBV15	-	-	TRBJ2-5	TGTGCCACCAGCAGAGATTTGGAGACCCAGTACTTC	CATSRDLETQYF
TRBV7-2	-	-	TRBJ1-6	TGTGCCAGCAGCGCCGTTCTATATAATTCACCCCTCCACTTT	CASSAVLYNSPLHF
TRBV10-3	-	-	TRBJ1-1	TGTGCCATCACCTCGGGACATCCTAAAGATGAAGCTTTCTTT	CAITSGHPKDEAFF
TRBV20-1	-	-	TRBJ2-7	TGCAGTGCTAGAGACGGGGCAGTTCCAAGAGGCGAGCAGTACTTC	CSARDGAVPRGEQYF
TRBV7-2	-	few	TRBJ2-1	TGTGCCAGCAGCTTGGCCCCGCAGTCTGAGCAGTTCTTC	CASSLAPQSEQFF
TRBV13	-	once	TRBJ2-3	TGTGCCAGCAGCCCATATAGCGACACCCCGGATACGCAGTATTTT	CASSPYSDTPDTQYF
TRBV6-2/TRBV6-3	TRBD2	few	TRBJ2-1	TGTGCCAGCAGTTACGTAACGGGGGGACGTCGGGATGAGCAGTTCTTC	CASSYVTGGRRDEQFF
TRBV29-1	-	-	TRBJ1-1	TGCAGCGTAAAACAGGGAAACACTGAAGCTTTCTTT	CSVKQGNTEAFF
TRBV25-1	-	-	TRBJ2-1	TGTGCCAGCAGCGGGCCATATGGGGAGACCCAGTTCTTC	CASSGPYGETQFF
TRBV6-5	-	-	TRBJ1-1	TGTGCCAGCAGTTACTCCCCGGGAAGGGGAAGCACTGAAGCTTTCTTT	CASSYSPGRGSTEAFF
TRBV6-5	-	once	TRBJ2-7	TGTGCCAGCAGTTACTTTTTGGGGGCTAACTACGAGCAGTACTTC	CASSYFLGANYEQYF
TRBV9	TRBD1	few	TRBJ1-4	TGTGCCAGCAGCCCCGGGACAGGCTATGAAAAACTGTTTTTT	CASSPGTGYEKLFF
TRBV7-8	TRBD1	-	TRBJ1-6	TGTGCCAGCAGCTTAGCCGGGACAGGGGGTTCTAGCTCACCCCTCCACTTT	CASSLAGTGGSSSPLHF
TRBV7-2	-	-	TRBJ2-4	TGTGCCAGCAGCTTAGGGACTCCGAGGTTTAGCATTCAGTACTTC	CASSLGTPRFSIQYF
TRBV7-3	-	-	TRBJ2-6	TGTGCCAGCAGCTTAGATATGGGCTCTGGGGCCAACGTCCTGACTTTC	CASSLDMGSGANVLTF
TRBV29-1	TRBD1	-	TRBJ2-2	TGCAGCGCCCCCGACAGGGACACCGGGGAGCTGTTTTTT	CSAPDRDTGELFF
TRBV29-1	-	-	TRBJ2-4	TGCAGCGTTCATGCGGGTGGCAAAAACATTCAGTACTTC	CSVHAGGKNIQYF
TRBV20-1	-	-	TRBJ1-2	TGCAGTGCTAGGGTCTTGATTAACTATGGCTACACCTTC	CSARVLINYGYTF
TRBV7-3	TRBD1	-	TRBJ2-3	TGTGCCAGCAGCTTTGAGGGACAGGGGGCCCGGCAGTATTTT	CASSFEGQGARQYF
TRBV7-3	-	-	TRBJ1-5	TGTGCCAGCAGGTTCACAGAGGGGTTAAATCAGCCCCAGCATTTT	CASRFTEGLNQPQHF
TRBV7-2	TRBD1	-	TRBJ1-2	TGTGCCAGCAGCCCTCGACAGGGGGCGGAGGGGGGCTACACCTTC	CASSPRQGAEGGYTF
TRBV19	TRBD1	-	TRBJ2-4	TGTGCCGGTAGGGACAGGGGAAACATTCAGTACTTC	CAGRDRGNIQYF
TRBV11-2	TRBD1	few	TRBJ1-2	TGTGCCAGCAGCAAGGACAGGTCTCGTGGCTACACCTTC	CASSKDRSRGYTF